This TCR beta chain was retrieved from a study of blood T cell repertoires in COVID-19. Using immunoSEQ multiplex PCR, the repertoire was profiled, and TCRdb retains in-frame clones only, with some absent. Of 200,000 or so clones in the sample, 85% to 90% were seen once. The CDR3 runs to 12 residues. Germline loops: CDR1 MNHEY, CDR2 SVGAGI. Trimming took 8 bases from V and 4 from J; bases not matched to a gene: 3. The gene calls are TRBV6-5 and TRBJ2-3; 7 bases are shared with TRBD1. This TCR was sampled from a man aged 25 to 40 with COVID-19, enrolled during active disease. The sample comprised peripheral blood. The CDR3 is CASLTGADTQYF. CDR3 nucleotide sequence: TGTGCCAGCCTTACAGGGGCAGATACGCAGTATTTT.